Sequencing of this T cell receptor (beta chain) was carried out in a study of long-term antiretroviral therapy in people with HIV. Broader study findings: In samples taken after ART, diversity increased but remained below transplant donor control levels. Dominating the repertoire at all time points were the clones that expanded before ART.

Trimming left V 1 base short and J 7 bases short, with 23 bases between. Germline values: CDR1 LNHDA, CDR2 SQIVND (reference sequence). This CDR3 contains 18 residues. immunoSEQ v3.0 was run at survey level. The data were produced by immunoSEQ multiplex PCR, yet TCRdb's version contains in-frame clones alone and is incomplete. Altogether some 15,000 clones are present, roughly 82% being singletons, with the ten largest covering more than 15%. Until DNA extraction, the samples held between 1-10 million cryopreserved PBMC. On this clone itself: Its antigen is as yet unknown.

Sequenced material: unsorted PBMCs, taken 1.8 years before starting antiretroviral therapy. V and J are TRBV19 and TRBJ2-1, with a possible D match to TRBD2 (6 bases). The clonotype was recovered from a woman in her thirties or forties with HIV. CDR3 sequence (DNA): TGTGCCAGTAGTATAGCTCCCCTAGCGTCAGTTTTCGTAAATGAGCAGTTCTTC. This translates into CASSIAPLASVFVNEQFF. Full variable domain (missing parts from reference TRBV19 and TRBJ2-1): DGGITQSPKYLFRKEGQNVTLSCEQNLNHDAMYWYRQDPGQGLRLIYYSQIVNDFQKGDIAEGYSVSREKKESFPLTVTSAQKNPTAFYLCASSIAPLASVFVNEQFFGPGTRLTVL.